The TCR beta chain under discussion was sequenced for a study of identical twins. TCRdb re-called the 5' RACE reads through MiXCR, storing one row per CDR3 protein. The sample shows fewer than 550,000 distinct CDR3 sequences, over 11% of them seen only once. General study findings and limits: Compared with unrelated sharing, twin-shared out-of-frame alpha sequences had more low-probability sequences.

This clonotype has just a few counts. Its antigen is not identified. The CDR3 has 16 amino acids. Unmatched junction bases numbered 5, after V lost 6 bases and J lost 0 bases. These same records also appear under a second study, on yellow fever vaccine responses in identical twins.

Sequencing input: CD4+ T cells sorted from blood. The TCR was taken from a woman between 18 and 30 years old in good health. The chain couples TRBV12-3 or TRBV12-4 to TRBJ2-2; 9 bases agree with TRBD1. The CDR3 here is CASSTGGAPNTGELFF. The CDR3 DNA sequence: TGTGCCAGCAGCACAGGGGGCGCCCCGAACACCGGGGAGCTGTTTTTT.